These 21 T cell receptor beta chains were all obtained from the same sample, sequenced in a study of T cells in Graves' hyperthyroidism and ophthalmopathy. RNA transcripts served as the template for amplifying TCR beta CDR3 regions. Primed by the HTBI set, a first-round RT-PCR was run on the TCR CDR3. TCRdb called the multiplex PCR reads again in MiXCR, with one record for every CDR3 protein. In the table there are nearly 750,000 distinct CDR3 sequences, 30% to 40% of which are singletons. The sample consisted of blood. The origin of the receptors is a middle-aged woman with Graves' hyperthyroidism.

This clonotype appeared a few times. This chain links TRBV7-2 with TRBJ2-7; TRBD2 aligns across 10 bases. The CDR3 has 15 amino acids. The V gene end was trimmed by 3 bases and the J gene end by 3 bases; junction bases not matched to a gene: 5. Germline V gene data show CDR1 as SGHTA and CDR2 as FQGNSA. The CDR3 sequence: CASSFALAGIYEQYF. The CDR3, as DNA: TGTGCCAGCAGCTTTGCACTAGCGGGGATCTACGAGCAGTACTTC.

Worth noting for this clonotype: The CDR3 ends on some other residue instead of the conserved phenylalanine or tryptophan, so this is likely a read error. The chain joins TRBV10-3 to TRBJ1-1; D remains unclear. Trimming stripped 0 bases from V and 11 bases from J, with 10 bases between. This CDR3 contains 12 residues. Germline CDR1 reads ENHRY; CDR2 reads SYGVKD. Written as DNA, the CDR3 is TGTGCCATCAGTGAGTCGGAGGGTTCGGCTTTCCTT. Residues: CAISESEGSAFL.

V gene TRBV10-3 combines with J gene TRBJ2-7, with TRBD1 as a possible D gene (5 bases). Per germline, CDR1 ENHRY and CDR2 SYGVKD. Trimming pared 4 bases from V and 0 bases from J, leaving 13 bases between. The CDR3 length is 15 residues. The CDR3 nucleotides read TGTGCCATCAGTGTATTGCAGGGTGTCTCCTACGAGCAGTACTTC. As protein: CAISVLQGVSYEQYF.

The chain uses TRBV7-2 and TRBJ1-2; weak D call: TRBD1 (5 bases). Germline loops: CDR1 SGHTA, CDR2 FQGNSA. The CDR3 runs 13 residues. V dropped 6 bases and J dropped 7 bases, with 15 bases sitting between them. CDR3 amino acids: CASRSAGGSGYTF. The CDR3 DNA follows: TGTGCCAGCAGATCAGCGGGGGGATCTGGCTACACCTTC.

This clonotype was detected once. This may come from a read error, since a much larger clone is one base off. The gene calls are TRBV19 and TRBJ1-5, with D possibly being TRBD1 (6 bases). This CDR3 region has 15 residues. Germline V lookup: CDR1 LNHDA, CDR2 SQIVND (reference sequence). V shed 8 bases and J shed 3 bases, with 17 bases lying between them. The chain's CDR3 is CASGRQGGNNQPQHF. DNA for the CDR3: TGTGCCAGTGGTCGACAAGGGGGAAACAATCAGCCCCAGCATTTT. The full variable domain, in which reference TRBV19 and TRBJ1-5 provide the parts outside the CDR3, is DGGITQSPKYLFRKEGQNVTLSCEQNLNHDAMYWYRQDPGQGLRLIYYSQIVNDFQKGDIAEGYSVSREKKESFPLTVTSAQKNPTAFYLCASGRQGGNNQPQHFGDGTRLSIL.

As for this clonotype: This may stem from a read error, because a much larger clone lies one nucleotide away. The genes are TRBV19 and TRBJ2-6, with 8 bases matching TRBD1. The CDR3 runs to 19 residues. Germline values: CDR1 LNHDA, CDR2 SQIVND (reference sequence). The CDR3 DNA is TGTGCCAGTAGTCCCCGCCCGGGACAGGCTATCTCTGGGGCCAACGCCCTGACTTTC. Its protein product is CASSPRPGQAISGANALTF.

This clonotype was picked up a small number of times. This rearrangement joins TRBV6-5 to TRBJ1-2, with 8 positions matching TRBD1. From germline, CDR1 is MNHEY and CDR2 SVGAGI. Trimming cost V 6 bases and J 7 bases; bases outside gene matches: 13. The CDR3 extends over 15 amino acids. Here the CDR3 reads CASRPGQAASSGYTF. In DNA form, the CDR3 reads TGTGCCAGCAGGCCGGGACAGGCCGCTTCGAGTGGCTACACCTTC.

This clonotype was counted once. V gene TRBV7-2 combines with J gene TRBJ2-7, with 10 bases matching TRBD2. The J call could be wrong; TRBJ2-1 is a better fit for the DNA end. CDR1 is SGHTA and CDR2 is FQGNSA in the germline V gene. CDR3 length: 16 residues. CDR3 protein: CASSPSSGGYYNEQFF. DNA of the CDR3: TGTGCCAGCAGTCCAAGTAGCGGGGGGTACTACAATGAGCAGTTCTTC.

The chain links TRBV6-5 to TRBJ2-5; tentatively, D is TRBD1 (7 bases). CDR1 and CDR2 (germline): MNHEY, SVGAGI. The CDR3 covers 16 residues. The V and J ends lost 2 bases and 2 bases respectively, with 15 bases between them. The CDR3 sequence: CASSYGGTASQETQYF. DNA of the CDR3: TGTGCCAGCAGTTACGGCGGGACAGCCTCTCAAGAGACCCAGTACTTC.

The chain joins TRBV7-8 to TRBJ1-6; D possibly corresponds to TRBD1 (6 bases). V lost 7 bases and J lost 6, with 13 bases in between. The CDR3 runs 14 residues. CDR1 SGHVS and CDR2 FQNEAQ come from the germline V gene. Here the CDR3 DNA reads TGTGCCAGCATAGGGACACTCATTAATTCACCCCTCCACTTT. Its translation: CASIGTLINSPLHF.

The chain carries TRBV29-1 and TRBJ1-1; 8 nucleotides align to TRBD1. CDR1 SQVTM and CDR2 ANQGSEA come from the germline V gene. J lost 4 bases, V lost 1 base, and 5 bases had no gene match. The CDR3 is made up of 14 amino acids. CDR3 amino acids: CSVEVQGARTEAFF. The CDR3 DNA reads TGCAGCGTTGAAGTCCAGGGGGCTCGCACTGAAGCTTTCTTT. Full variable domain (remainder filled in from reference TRBV29-1 and TRBJ1-1): SAVISQKPSRDICQRGTSLTIQCQVDSQVTMMFWYRQQPGQSLTLIATANQGSEATYESGFVIDKFPISRPNLTFSTLTVSNMSPEDSSIYLCSVEVQGARTEAFFGQGTRLTVV.

The chain combines TRBV9 with TRBJ1-2; tentatively, D is TRBD1 (6 bases). CDR1 is SGDLS and CDR2 is YYNGEE in the germline V gene. The germline V and J ends were trimmed by 2 bases and 8 bases, with 22 bases remaining between them. The CDR3 contains 16 residues. The chain's CDR3 is CASSVWTSGGTRGYTF. Written as DNA, the CDR3 is TGTGCCAGCAGCGTCTGGACTAGCGGGGGGACAAGAGGCTACACCTTC.

This clonotype is a singleton in its sample. The V call is TRBV7-2, the J call TRBJ2-7; a possible D gene is TRBD1 (5 bases). CDR1 is SGHTA and CDR2 is FQGNSA in the germline V gene. Trimming removed 5 bases from V and 10 bases from J, with 12 bases in between. This CDR3 has 11 amino acids. Here the CDR3 DNA reads TGTACCAGCAGCCGACAGATGCTTCAGTACTTC. This sequence encodes CTSSRQMLQYF.

For this clonotype: This sequence may be a read error, since a much larger clone differs from it by one base. J is TRBJ2-5 and V is TRBV11-2; D is unclear. This CDR3 is built from 12 residues. Looked up from germline, CDR1 is SGHAT and CDR2 is FQNNGV. The CDR3 sequence: CASRDFQEAQYF. The CDR3 coding sequence is TGTGCCAGCCGAGACTTCCAAGAGGCCCAGTACTTC.

This clonotype was counted ten times or more. The chain recombines TRBV20-1 with TRBJ1-2; D call uncertain. The CDR3 contains 13 residues. The V gene lost 3 bases and the J gene lost 0 bases, with 8 bases spanning the gap. Germline-derived CDR1 and CDR2 are DFQATT and SNEGSKA (reference sequence). The CDR3 here is CSASVTTNYGYTF. The CDR3 DNA is TGCAGTGCTAGTGTCACCACTAACTATGGCTACACCTTC.

This clonotype occurred many times. Here the CDR3 reads CASSFQGTPNSPLHF. The CDR3 region has the DNA TGTGCCAGCAGCTTTCAGGGGACCCCCAATTCACCCCTCCACTTT. J is TRBJ1-6 and V is TRBV7-2, with D perhaps matching TRBD1 (6 bases). From germline, CDR1 is SGHTA and CDR2 FQGNSA. This CDR3 comprises 15 residues. Trimming stripped 3 bases from V and 7 bases from J, with 13 bases between.

The gene calls are TRBV7-8 and TRBJ1-3; no clear D gene. The V gene's germline CDR1 is SGHVS and CDR2 FQNEAQ. The ends were cut back, 5 bases at V and 4 bases at J, with 18 bases in the middle. The CDR3 loop spans 16 amino acids. The CDR3 bases are TGTGCCAGCAGCGGACGAACTGGTTCGTGGGGAAACACCATATATTTT. This translates into CASSGRTGSWGNTIYF. Full variable domain (remainder filled in from reference TRBV7-8 and TRBJ1-3): GAGVSQSPRYKVAKRGQDVALRCDPISGHVSLFWYQQALGQGPEFLTYFQNEAQLDKSGLPSDRFFAERPEGSVSTLKIQRTQQEDSAVYLCASSGRTGSWGNTIYFGEGSWLTVV.

This clonotype appeared a few times. This sequence joins TRBV10-3 and TRBJ2-7; 11 nucleotides line up with TRBD1. After removal of 6 bases from V and 6 bases from J, the junction contained 19 bases not matched to a gene. The CDR3 spans 18 residues. Germline V gives CDR1 ENHRY, CDR2 SYGVKD. The chain's CDR3 is CAIRKHGAADRGQVEQYF. The CDR3 DNA sequence: TGTGCCATCAGGAAACATGGTGCGGCGGACAGGGGGCAAGTCGAGCAGTACTTC.

In the case of this clonotype: This sequence may be a read error, since a much larger clone differs from it by one base. This chain uses TRBV7-2 with TRBJ2-7, with D perhaps TRBD2 (5 bases). CDR3 length: 14 amino acids. Germline CDR1 and CDR2: SGHTA and FQGNSA. Trimming cost V 5 bases and J 0 bases, with 11 bases left between them. Here the CDR3 DNA reads TGTGCCAGCAGCCTACGGACTCGCTCCTACGAGCAGTACTTC. Translating it yields CASSLRTRSYEQYF.

The chain recombines TRBV18 with TRBJ2-7; weak D call: TRBD2 (5 bases). CDR1 and CDR2 (germline): KGHSH, LQKENI. Trimming removed 2 bases from V and 6 bases from J, with 11 bases in between. This CDR3 has 13 amino acids. The CDR3 here is CASSPGMRVEQYF. The CDR3 coding sequence is TGTGCCAGCTCACCAGGAATGAGGGTCGAGCAGTACTTC.

J is TRBJ1-2 and V is TRBV7-2, with D perhaps TRBD1 (5 bases). CDR1 and CDR2 from the germline V gene are SGHTA and FQGNSA. V dropped 5 bases and J dropped 2 bases, with 15 bases sitting between them. The CDR3 is 15 residues long. The CDR3 nucleotides read TGTGCCAGCAGCCAAGCTTGGGACGTCAACTATGGCTACACCTTC. Translating gives CASSQAWDVNYGYTF.